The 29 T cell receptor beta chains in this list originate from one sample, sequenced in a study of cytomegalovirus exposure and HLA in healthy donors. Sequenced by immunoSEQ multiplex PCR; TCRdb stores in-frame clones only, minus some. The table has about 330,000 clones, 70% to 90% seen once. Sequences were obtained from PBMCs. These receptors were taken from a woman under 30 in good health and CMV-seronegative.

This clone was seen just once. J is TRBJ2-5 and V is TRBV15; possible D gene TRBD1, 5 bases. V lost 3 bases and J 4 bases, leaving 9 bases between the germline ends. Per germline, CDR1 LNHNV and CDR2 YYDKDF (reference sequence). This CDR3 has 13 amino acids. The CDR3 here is CATSSPGPETQYF. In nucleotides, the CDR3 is TGTGCCACCAGCAGCCCAGGGCCAGAGACCCAGTACTTC.

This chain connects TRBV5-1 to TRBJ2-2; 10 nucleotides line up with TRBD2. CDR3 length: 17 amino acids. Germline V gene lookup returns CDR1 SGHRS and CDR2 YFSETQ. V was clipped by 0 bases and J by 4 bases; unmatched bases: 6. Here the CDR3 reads CASSLDPSGRVTGELFF. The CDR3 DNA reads TGCGCCAGCAGCTTGGACCCCAGCGGGAGGGTCACCGGGGAGCTGTTTTTT.

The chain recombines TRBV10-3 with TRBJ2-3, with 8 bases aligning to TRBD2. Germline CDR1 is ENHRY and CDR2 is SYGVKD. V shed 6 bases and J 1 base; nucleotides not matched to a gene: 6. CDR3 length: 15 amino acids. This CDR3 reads CAIRPREDRTDTQYF. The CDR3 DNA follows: TGTGCCATCAGACCGCGGGAGGACCGCACAGATACGCAGTATTTT.

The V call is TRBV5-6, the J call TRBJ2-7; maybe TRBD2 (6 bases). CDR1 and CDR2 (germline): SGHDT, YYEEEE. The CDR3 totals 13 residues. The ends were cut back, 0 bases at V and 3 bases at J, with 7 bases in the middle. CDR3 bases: TGTGCCAGCAGCTTGGCGGGAGTCTACGAGCAGTACTTC. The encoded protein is CASSLAGVYEQYF.

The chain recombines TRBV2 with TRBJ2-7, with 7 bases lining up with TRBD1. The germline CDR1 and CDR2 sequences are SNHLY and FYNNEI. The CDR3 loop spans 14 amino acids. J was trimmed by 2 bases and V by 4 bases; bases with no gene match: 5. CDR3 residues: CASSVTGVTYEQYF. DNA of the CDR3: TGTGCCAGCAGTGTAACAGGGGTAACCTACGAGCAGTACTTC.

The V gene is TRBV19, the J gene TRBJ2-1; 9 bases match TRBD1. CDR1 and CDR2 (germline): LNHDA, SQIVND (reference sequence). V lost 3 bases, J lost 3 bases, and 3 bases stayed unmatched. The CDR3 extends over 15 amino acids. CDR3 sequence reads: CASSMGQGVYNEQFF. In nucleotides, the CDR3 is TGTGCCAGTAGTATGGGACAGGGTGTCTACAATGAGCAGTTCTTC.

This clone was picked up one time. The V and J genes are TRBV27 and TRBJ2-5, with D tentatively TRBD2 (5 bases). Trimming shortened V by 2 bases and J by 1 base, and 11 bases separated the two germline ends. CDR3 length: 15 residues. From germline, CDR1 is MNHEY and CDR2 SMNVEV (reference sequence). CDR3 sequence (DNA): TGTGCCAGCAGTTTAAGTGCAGCGGTCCAAGAGACCCAGTACTTC. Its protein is CASSLSAAVQETQYF.

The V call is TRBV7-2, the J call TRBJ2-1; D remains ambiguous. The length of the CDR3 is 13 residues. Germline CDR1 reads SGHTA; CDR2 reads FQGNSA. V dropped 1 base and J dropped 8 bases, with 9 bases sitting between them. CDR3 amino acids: CASSLGPLDEQFF. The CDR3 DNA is TGTGCCAGCAGCTTAGGGCCGCTAGATGAGCAGTTCTTC.

The chain's CDR3 is CASGWTSGSYNEQFF. The CDR3 DNA reads as TGTGCTAGTGGCTGGACTAGCGGGAGTTACAATGAGCAGTTCTTC. The chain carries TRBV12-5 and TRBJ2-1; 13 nucleotides match TRBD2. Germline CDR1 LGHNT, CDR2 FRNRAP. The trim removed 6 bases at V and 4 bases at J, leaving 3 bases unmatched. The CDR3 length is 15 residues.

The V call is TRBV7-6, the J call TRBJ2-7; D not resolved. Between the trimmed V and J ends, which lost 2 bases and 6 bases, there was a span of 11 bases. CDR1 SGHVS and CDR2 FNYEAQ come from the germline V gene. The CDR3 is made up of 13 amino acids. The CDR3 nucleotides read TGTGCCAGCAGCTTACTCGTGAACTCCGAGCAGTACTTC. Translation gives CASSLLVNSEQYF.

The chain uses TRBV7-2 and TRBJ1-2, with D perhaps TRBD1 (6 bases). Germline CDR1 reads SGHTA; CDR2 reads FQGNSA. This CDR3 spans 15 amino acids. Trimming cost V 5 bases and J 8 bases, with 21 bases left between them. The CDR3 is CASSPGPGGFRGYTF. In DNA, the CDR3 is TGTGCCAGCAGCCCCGGACCGGGGGGCTTTCGGGGCTACACCTTC.

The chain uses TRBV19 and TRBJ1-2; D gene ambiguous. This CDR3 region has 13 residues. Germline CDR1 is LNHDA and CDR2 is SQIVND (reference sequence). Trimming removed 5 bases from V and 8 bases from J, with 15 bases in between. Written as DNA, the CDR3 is TGTGCCAGTAGTGAGCGAGGACTTCGCGGCTACACCTTC. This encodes CASSERGLRGYTF.

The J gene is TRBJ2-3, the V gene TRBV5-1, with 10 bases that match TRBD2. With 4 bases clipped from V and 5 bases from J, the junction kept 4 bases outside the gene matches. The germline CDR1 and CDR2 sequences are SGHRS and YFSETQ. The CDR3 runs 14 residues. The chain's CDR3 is CASSPTSGLDTQYF. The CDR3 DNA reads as TGCGCCAGCAGCCCGACTAGCGGGCTAGATACGCAGTATTTT.

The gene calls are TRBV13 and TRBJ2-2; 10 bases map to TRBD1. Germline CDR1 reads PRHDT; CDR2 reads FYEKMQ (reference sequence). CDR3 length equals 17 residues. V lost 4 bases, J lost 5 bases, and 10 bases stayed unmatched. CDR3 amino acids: CASSSLATGGFTGELFF. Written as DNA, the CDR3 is TGTGCCAGCAGCTCCCTGGCGACAGGGGGCTTTACCGGGGAGCTGTTTTTT.

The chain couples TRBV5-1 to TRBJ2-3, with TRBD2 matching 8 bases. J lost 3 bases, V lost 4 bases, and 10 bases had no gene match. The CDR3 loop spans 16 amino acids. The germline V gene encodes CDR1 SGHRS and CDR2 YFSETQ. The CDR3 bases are TGCGCCAGCAGCCTCTGGGGTAGCGGGGCGACAGATACGCAGTATTTT. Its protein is CASSLWGSGATDTQYF.

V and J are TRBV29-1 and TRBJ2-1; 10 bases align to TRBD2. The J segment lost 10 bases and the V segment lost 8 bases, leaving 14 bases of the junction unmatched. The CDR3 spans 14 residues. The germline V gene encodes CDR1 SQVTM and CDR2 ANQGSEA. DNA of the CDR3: TGCAGCTGTCACCCCAGCGGGAGGGCCAAGGAGCAGTTCTTC. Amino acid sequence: CSCHPSGRAKEQFF.

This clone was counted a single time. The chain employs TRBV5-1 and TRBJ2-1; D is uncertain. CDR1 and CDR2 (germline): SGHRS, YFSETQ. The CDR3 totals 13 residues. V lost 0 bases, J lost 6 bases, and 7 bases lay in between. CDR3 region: CASSLGALNEQFF. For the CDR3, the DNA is TGCGCCAGCAGCTTGGGAGCACTCAATGAGCAGTTCTTC.

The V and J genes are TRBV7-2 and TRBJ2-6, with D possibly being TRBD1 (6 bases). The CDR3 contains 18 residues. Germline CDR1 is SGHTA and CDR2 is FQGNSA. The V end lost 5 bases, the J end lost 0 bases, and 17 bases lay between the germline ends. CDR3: CASSPAGPGVSGANVLTF. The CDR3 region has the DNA TGTGCCAGCAGCCCCGCCGGGCCAGGGGTCTCTGGGGCCAACGTCCTGACTTTC.

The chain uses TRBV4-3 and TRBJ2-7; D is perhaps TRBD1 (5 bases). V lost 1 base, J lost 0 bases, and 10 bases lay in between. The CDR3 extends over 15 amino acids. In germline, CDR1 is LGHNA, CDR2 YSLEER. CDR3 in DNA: TGCGCCAGCAGCCAAGTTAGGGGCCCCTCCTACGAGCAGTACTTC. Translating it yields CASSQVRGPSYEQYF.

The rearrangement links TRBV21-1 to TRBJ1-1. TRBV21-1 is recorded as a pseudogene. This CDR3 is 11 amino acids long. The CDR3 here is CASSTPAEAFF. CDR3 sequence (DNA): TGTGCCAGCAGCACCCCCGCTGAAGCTTTCTTT.

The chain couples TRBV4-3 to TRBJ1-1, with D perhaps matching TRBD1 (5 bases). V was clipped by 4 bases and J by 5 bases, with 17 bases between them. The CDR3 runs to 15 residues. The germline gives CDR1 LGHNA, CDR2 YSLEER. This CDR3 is CASSLGGSSGTEAFF. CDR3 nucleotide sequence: TGCGCCAGCAGCCTGGGGGGGTCCTCGGGGACTGAAGCTTTCTTT.

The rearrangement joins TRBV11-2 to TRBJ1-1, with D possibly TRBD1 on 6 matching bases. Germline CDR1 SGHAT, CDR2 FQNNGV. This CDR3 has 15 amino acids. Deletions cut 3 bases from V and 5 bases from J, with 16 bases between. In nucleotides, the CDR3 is TGTGCCAGCAGCTTTCTTGCGGGCAGGGGTACTGAAGCTTTCTTT. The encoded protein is CASSFLAGRGTEAFF.

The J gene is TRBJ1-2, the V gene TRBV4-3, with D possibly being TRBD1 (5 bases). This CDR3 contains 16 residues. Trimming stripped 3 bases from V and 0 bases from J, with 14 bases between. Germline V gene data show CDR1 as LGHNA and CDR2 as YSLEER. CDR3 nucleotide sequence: TGCGCCAGCAGCCACCTGGGGCAGCCCACTAACTATGGCTACACCTTC. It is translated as CASSHLGQPTNYGYTF.

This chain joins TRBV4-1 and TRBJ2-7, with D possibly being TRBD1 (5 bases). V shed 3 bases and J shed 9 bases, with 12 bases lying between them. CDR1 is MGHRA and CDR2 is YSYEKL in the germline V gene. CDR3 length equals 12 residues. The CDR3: CASSQGLAGQYF. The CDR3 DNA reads TGCGCCAGCAGCCAGGGGCTCGCTGGGCAGTACTTC.

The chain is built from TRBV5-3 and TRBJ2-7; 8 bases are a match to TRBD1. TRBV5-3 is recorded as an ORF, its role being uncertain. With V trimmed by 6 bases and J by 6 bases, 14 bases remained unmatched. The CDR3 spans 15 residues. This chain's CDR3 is CARNNPRTGSGEQYF. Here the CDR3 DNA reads TGTGCCAGAAACAATCCTAGGACAGGGTCGGGCGAGCAGTACTTC.

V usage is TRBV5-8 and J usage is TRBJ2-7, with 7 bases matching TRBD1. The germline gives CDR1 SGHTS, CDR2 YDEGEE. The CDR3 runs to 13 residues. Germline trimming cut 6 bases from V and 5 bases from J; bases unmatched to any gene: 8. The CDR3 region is CASTYRGRDEQYF. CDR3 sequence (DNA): TGTGCCAGCACCTACAGGGGAAGGGACGAGCAGTACTTC.

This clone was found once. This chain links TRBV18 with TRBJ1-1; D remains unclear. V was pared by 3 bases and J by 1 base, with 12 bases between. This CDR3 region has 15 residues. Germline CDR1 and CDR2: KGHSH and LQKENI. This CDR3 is CASSPETAPNTEAFF. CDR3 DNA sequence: TGTGCCAGCTCACCCGAAACAGCCCCGAACACTGAAGCTTTCTTT. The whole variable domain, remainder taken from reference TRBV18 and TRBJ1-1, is NAGVMQNPRHLVRRRGQEARLRCSPMKGHSHVYWYRQLPEEGLKFMVYLQKENIIDESGMPKERFSAEFPKEGPSILRIQQVVRGDSAAYFCASSPETAPNTEAFFGQGTRLTVV.

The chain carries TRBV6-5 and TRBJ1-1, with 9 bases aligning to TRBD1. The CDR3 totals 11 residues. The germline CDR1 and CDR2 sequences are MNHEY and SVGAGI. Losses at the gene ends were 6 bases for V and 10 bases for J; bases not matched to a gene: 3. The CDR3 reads CASREGQGAFF. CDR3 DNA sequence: TGTGCCAGCAGAGAGGGACAGGGAGCTTTCTTT.

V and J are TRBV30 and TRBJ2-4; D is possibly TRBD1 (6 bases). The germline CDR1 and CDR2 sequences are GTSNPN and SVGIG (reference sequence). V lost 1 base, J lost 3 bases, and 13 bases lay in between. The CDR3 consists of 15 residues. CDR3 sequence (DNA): TGTGCCTGGAGTGGTAAACAGGGTTTCAAAAACATTCAGTACTTC. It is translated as CAWSGKQGFKNIQYF.